This TCR beta chain was sequenced in a study of blood T cell repertoires in COVID-19. In the study overall: The analysed material was cDNA or gDNA that came from T cells, B-cell-depleted T cells, or PBMCs.

Some clones are missing from TCRdb's copy, which holds only in-frame ones; the method was immunoSEQ multiplex PCR. The sample consists of more than 400,000 clones, less than 95% of them appearing once. The CDR3 runs to 14 residues. In germline, CDR1 is LNHDA, CDR2 SQIVND (reference sequence). Trimming removed 3 bases from V and 4 bases from J, with 10 bases in between. The rearrangement links TRBV19 to TRBJ2-1, with a weak D call TRBD2 (5 bases). The receptor was isolated from a man aged 18 to 29 who had recovered from COVID-19. The material sequenced was PBMCs or T cells enriched from blood (not recorded which). CDR3 sequence: CASSIGESYNEQFF. In DNA, the CDR3 is TGTGCCAGTAGTATTGGGGAGTCATACAATGAGCAGTTCTTC.